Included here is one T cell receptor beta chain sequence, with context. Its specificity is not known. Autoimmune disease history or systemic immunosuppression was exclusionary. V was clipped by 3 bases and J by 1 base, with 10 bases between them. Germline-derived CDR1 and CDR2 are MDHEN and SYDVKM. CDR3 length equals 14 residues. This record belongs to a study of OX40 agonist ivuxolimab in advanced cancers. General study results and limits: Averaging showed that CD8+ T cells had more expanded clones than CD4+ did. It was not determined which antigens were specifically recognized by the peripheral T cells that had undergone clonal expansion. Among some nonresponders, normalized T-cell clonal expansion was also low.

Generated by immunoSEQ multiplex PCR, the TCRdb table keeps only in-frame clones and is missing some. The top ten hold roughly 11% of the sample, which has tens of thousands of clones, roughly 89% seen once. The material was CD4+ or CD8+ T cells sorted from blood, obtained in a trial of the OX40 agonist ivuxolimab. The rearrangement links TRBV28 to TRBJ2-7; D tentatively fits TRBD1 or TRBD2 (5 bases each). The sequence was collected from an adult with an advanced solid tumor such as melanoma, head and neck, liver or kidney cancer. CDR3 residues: CASSFEGKSYEQYF. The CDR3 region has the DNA TGTGCCAGCAGTTTTGAGGGGAAGTCCTACGAGCAGTACTTC.